This T cell receptor (beta chain) was sequenced during a study of cytomegalovirus exposure and HLA in healthy donors (TCRdb year 2017). Regarding the study in general: An earlier analysis of some 500 of the donors reported about 290 Gb of sequence data and some 100 million unique TCR beta sequences from 150 million to 200 million T cells. An early release covering 550 to 700 HLA-typed donors comprised roughly 300 gigabases of sequencing data and tens of millions of unique TCR sequences. Among the 398 genotyped donors, around 81% belonged to the genetic ancestry cluster associated with self-reported Caucasian donors. The study aimed to test whether signatures of past pathogen exposure could be identified by cataloging public T cell receptors. The study profiled the T cell repertoires of under 700 subjects by immunosequencing and related them to cytomegalovirus serostatus. Along with the approximately 600-subject first cohort, a separate validation cohort of over a hundred different subjects was used. To predict cytomegalovirus infection status, the study combined high-throughput TCR immunosequencing, statistical association of individual TCRs with disease status, and machine learning. A later analysis re-analyzed previously published TCR beta repertoires from 660 or so donors and added high-resolution HLA genotyping to study TCR occurrence patterns. Rather than drawing on any new phenotypic data, the later analysis identified candidate immune exposures from TCR beta sequences and the way those sequences occurred across donors. An earlier analysis of a few hundred of the donors applied high-throughput TCR beta sequencing to assess whether each TCR beta V gene segment acted as functional or pseudogenic. Alongside the repertoire data, information on donor age, sex, ethnicity and CMV serostatus was compiled. Genome-wide SNP genotypes for about three fifths of the roughly 670 donors were used in a later genetic analysis, which treated that subset as a discovery cohort. Every discovery cohort repertoire had been produced on one sequencing platform. HLA typing covered class I and class II loci at four-digit resolution. Typing coverage differed by locus: A, B, C, DRB1 and DQB1 were typed in roughly 620-630 donors, DQA1 in approximately 520, DPA1 in 600 to 610, and DPB1 in 472. Roughly five DR-DQ haplotypes were handled as single units for association and clustering because linkage in the cohort was strong. Across around 400 genotyped donors of the cohort, an average of about 250,000 unique TCR beta nucleotide sequences per donor were sequenced, and roughly 17% of those sequences were non-productive.

Trimming removed 3 bases from V and 1 base from J; the gene matches leave 4 bases unexplained. CDR3 length: 15 amino acids, cysteine to phenylalanine. Just CDR3 DNA is preserved here, 45 bases in frame from base 1. The germline V gene encodes CDR1 SGHDT and CDR2 YYEEEE. Library prep was done by the immunoSEQ multiplex PCR assay. The multiplex PCR relied on a mix of 60 forward primers for TCR Vbeta segments and 13 reverse primers for TCR Jbeta segments. The CDR3 region of rearranged TCR beta genes was amplified from genomic DNA by a multiplex PCR assay. On the Illumina HiSeq System, the amplified TCR beta libraries were sequenced as 87-base-pair reads. The published analysis was carried out like this. A later analysis tallied 75 million to 85 million unique TCR beta chains across the approximately 670 repertoires, and about 10 million of those chains were shared by two or more donors. Raw reads were error-corrected and collapsed into unique sequences by a nearest-neighbor algorithm in which closely related sequences were merged to remove PCR and sequencing errors. To assign V, D and J gene segments, CDR3 sequences were aligned to IMGT reference sequences. For a sequence to be retained, at least a six-nucleotide match to both a V gene segment and a J gene segment was required. A rearrangement counted as productive if the CDR3 had no stop codons and remained in frame with V and J, and every other rearrangement counted as non-productive. Following IMGT convention, CDR3 was defined as the stretch from the second conserved V-encoded cysteine up to the conserved J-encoded phenylalanine. Sequences without an unambiguous match to a single V gene segment were excluded from the earlier analysis of about 600 of the donors. In an earlier analysis of 587 of the donors, V segments were called functional above 56.7% productive rearrangements and were called segregating when the between-donor standard deviation exceeded 5%. A statistical classification framework was built to diagnose cytomegalovirus status from the catalog of TCR beta chain sequences. In a later analysis, V and J genes were assigned by comparing TCR nucleotide sequences against IMGT/GENE-DB human TR gene sequences. A later analysis assigned CDR3 sequences and most-parsimonious VDJ recombination scenarios with the TCRdist pipeline. In a later analysis, every TCR beta chain was defined by the combination of its CDR3 amino acid sequence and its V-gene family, and reads without a unique V-gene family were dropped. To address suspected cross-contamination and a sequencing artifact, a later analysis removed a few hundred highly shared, low-generation-probability nucleotide sequences. For each public chain, a later analysis derived a clonal expansion index from normalized ranks of inferred template counts within each repertoire. Generation probabilities in a later analysis came from a VDJ recombination model fitted to out-of-frame rearrangements, and those results were checked against IGoR. In a later analysis, TCR-TCR, TCR-HLA and TCR-CMV co-occurrence was scored with hypergeometric tests, and a repertoire-size bias correction was applied to TCR pairs. A later analysis estimated false discovery rates by permuting HLA or CMV assignments 20 times. In a later analysis, co-occurring TCRs were grouped using DBSCAN, and TCRdist sequence similarity was added for clustering within HLA-allele-positive subsets. Repertoires with fewer than 30,000 or more than 120,000 public chains, plus five repertoires with anomalous nucleotide sharing, were excluded from co-occurrence clustering. What TCRdb holds here is the immuneACCESS table cut down to in-frame rearrangements. Part of the clones is not present; checked against another copy, under half of the missing clones reflect an unresolved V gene, and the others are unexplained. The V and J calls and clone size are taken from that table; D and trimming were inferred from the DNA. The sample contains roughly 250,000 clones, about 66% of them found a single time. 2% to 2.5% of the sample goes to the ten largest clones.

What the authors observed across the whole study: When HLA alleles, especially DR and DQ, strongly co-occurred, attributing TCR associations to individual alleles was difficult. Compared with equally common non-associated chains, HLA-associated TCR beta chains in a later analysis were more clonally expanded and had lower generation probabilities. According to a later analysis, most CMV-associated TCR beta chains appeared to be HLA-restricted, and the HLA associations seemed to be driven largely by CMV exposure. HLA typing was unavailable for some donors at each locus, so association tests used only the typed subset. The authors suggested that the approach could potentially be generalized to other disease states and immunological phenotypes. Presence/absence analyses assumed roughly uniform sequencing depth across donors, an assumption that may not hold. The 87-base-pair reads could not distinguish some IMGT-functional V segments, including TRBV6-2 and TRBV6-3, so those segments were excluded. In a later genetic analysis, a missense DCLRE1C variant was associated with V-gene and J-gene trimming of TCR beta chains, and the association was replicated in an independent cohort. For the cohort, immune exposure information was limited to CMV serostatus. A further reported finding was that TCR beta sequences accurately predicted the HLA-A and HLA-B alleles for most subjects in the first cohort. A total of around 150 TCR beta chains were listed by the study as associated with cytomegalovirus. Broadly in line with IMGT annotations, most TCR beta V segments showed up in productive rearrangements about 87% or about 30% of the time in an earlier analysis of several hundred of the donors. In vitro tests confirmed that a few of the cytomegalovirus-associated TCR beta chains recognize cytomegalovirus antigens. According to a later analysis, TCR association rates differed among HLA loci, with DRB1 alleles showing the most associated TCRs and HLA-C alleles showing the fewest. The classifier was reported to diagnose cytomegalovirus status with high specificity and sensitivity in both the original cohort and the validation cohort. Correlated functional status among segregating V segments might reflect linkage disequilibrium, but an unknown experimental factor could not be ruled out. A later analysis associated 15,000 to 20,000 TCR beta sequences with specific HLA alleles at a false discovery rate of 0.05. In a later genetic analysis, fewer N-insertions in productive TCRs were reported among donors in an Asian-associated ancestry cluster than the 666-donor mean. A group of highly shared sequence variants was considered likely to be a technical artifact of the sequencing pipeline. While some public TCRs were present in many individuals, most TCR sequences turned up only very rarely across donors. This cohort had only TCR beta chains sequenced, and the lack of alpha or paired-chain data limited which features could be detected. According to a later analysis, parvovirus B19, influenza, CMV and Epstein-Barr virus appeared linked to several top co-occurrence clusters. Because counts were too low, about 15 rarely observed V segments, including chromosome 9 orphons, were left out of the earlier analysis of approximately 580 of the donors.

The cohort consisted of 600 to 700 healthy bone marrow donors. All cohort members were sampled while nominally healthy, although unrecorded immune exposures were likely present. The donor was CMV seronegative and belonged to the group of 352 seronegative cohort members. A peripheral blood sample was collected from each donor, and TCR beta sequencing was performed on peripheral blood mononuclear cells. The Qiagen DNeasy Blood Extraction Kit was used to extract genomic DNA from the blood cell samples. As for this clone: Its antigen is still unknown. Base quality data are lacking; no much larger clone is found one base away.

The receptor was derived from a female donor in good health and CMV-seronegative. The sequencing input was PBMCs. The receptor chain draws on TRBV5-6 and TRBJ2-5; TRBD2 aligns with 9 central bases. The DNA sequence is given as TGTGCCAGCAGCTACAGCGGGAGGCTCCAAGAGACCCAGTACTTC. Translated, it reads CASSYSGRLQETQYF.